Listed below are T cell receptor beta chains from one sample, sequenced in a study of Ad26.COV2.S vaccination and SARS-CoV-2 variants. Some clones are missing from TCRdb's copy, which holds only in-frame ones; the method was immunoSEQ multiplex PCR. The sample records 400,000 to 450,000 clones, over 75% being singletons. The material sequenced was peripheral blood, taken in a trial of Ad26.COV2.S vaccine versus placebo. These receptors all come from a person aged 18-60 years who received the Ad26.COV2.S COVID-19 vaccine or a placebo. Both conserved end residues are part of each CDR3. D genes are given only for firm matches. The listing skips clone size in some rows; elsewhere it reads once, few, many or a size class.

d_call clone_size j_call v_call cdr3_aa cdr3_nt
- - TRBJ1-1 TRBV29-1 CSVQGSGNTEAFF TGCAGCGTTCAGGGAAGTGGGAACACTGAAGCTTTCTTT
TRBD2 - TRBJ2-1 TRBV11-2 CASSSPEWTSDYNEQFF TGTGCCAGCAGCTCCCCAGAATGGACTAGCGACTACAATGAGCAGTTCTTC
TRBD2 - TRBJ2-3 TRBV4-1 CASSQDVSGNGRTQYF TGCGCCAGCAGCCAAGACGTTAGCGGGAACGGGCGTACGCAGTATTTT
- - TRBJ1-2 TRBV7-8 CASSMDRGDYGYTF TGTGCCAGCAGCATGGACCGCGGTGACTATGGCTACACCTTC
- - TRBJ1-1 TRBV11-2 CASSLINRAGDTEAFF TGTGCCAGCAGCCTTATCAACAGGGCGGGTGACACTGAAGCTTTCTTT
- many TRBJ1-4 TRBV4-3 CASSQELVTPSNEKLFF TGCGCCAGCAGCCAAGAATTGGTGACACCGAGTAATGAAAAACTGTTTTTT
TRBD1 - TRBJ1-2 TRBV5-4 CASSSQTGGNYGYTF TGTGCCAGCAGCTCTCAGACAGGGGGCAACTATGGCTACACCTTC
- - TRBJ1-1 TRBV5-4 CASSRTDSYTEAFF TGTGCCAGCAGCCGGACGGACAGCTACACTGAAGCTTTCTTT
TRBD2 once TRBJ2-1 TRBV4-2 CASSLDLGTSGRNEQFF TGTGCCAGCAGCCTTGACCTCGGGACTAGCGGGAGGAATGAGCAGTTCTTC
TRBD1 - TRBJ2-5 TRBV5-1 CASSLVGTGGQETQYF TGCGCCAGCAGCTTGGTTGGGACAGGGGGCCAAGAGACCCAGTACTTC
- - TRBJ1-2 TRBV4-3 CASSQVRGTNYGYTF TGCGCCAGCAGCCAAGTGCGGGGAACTAACTATGGCTACACCTTC
- - TRBJ2-7 TRBV7-2 CASSLRPGTGEVGEQYF TGTGCCAGCAGCTTACGCCCCGGGACTGGCGAGGTTGGAGAGCAGTACTTC
TRBD1 - TRBJ1-5 TRBV28 CASSLGDRVQPQHF TGTGCCAGCAGTTTAGGGGACAGGGTTCAGCCCCAGCATTTT
- - TRBJ2-5 TRBV5-6 CASSSGGHSQYF TGTGCCAGCAGCTCGGGCGGACATAGCCAGTACTTC
TRBD1 - TRBJ2-7 TRBV13 CASSLSLEGDSSYEQYF TGTGCCAGCAGCTTAAGTCTAGAAGGGGACAGTTCCTACGAGCAGTACTTC
- - TRBJ2-5 TRBV11-1 CASSLGGGGRETQYF TGTGCCAGCAGCTTAGGTGGCGGGGGCCGGGAGACCCAGTACTTC
TRBD2 - TRBJ2-3 TRBV10-2 CASSGLAGVTDTQYF TGCGCCAGCAGTGGACTAGCGGGAGTAACAGATACGCAGTATTTT
- - TRBJ2-6 TRBV30 CAWSVGSGANVLTF TGTGCCTGGAGTGTAGGCTCTGGGGCCAACGTCCTGACTTTC
- - TRBJ2-1 TRBV6-4 CASRSRDGDNEQFF TGTGCCAGCAGGTCCCGGGACGGAGACAATGAGCAGTTCTTC
TRBD2 - TRBJ2-7 TRBV5-5 CASSLAKGVAGSQYDEQYF TGTGCCAGCAGCTTGGCCAAGGGGGTAGCGGGATCCCAGTATGACGAGCAGTACTTC
TRBD1 once TRBJ1-6 TRBV7-9 CASTGTVSSPLHF TGTGCCAGTACCGGGACAGTCTCTTCACCCCTCCACTTT
- - TRBJ2-3 TRBV5-1 CASSLGISTVSSTDTQYF TGCGCCAGCAGCTTGGGGATTTCGACGGTTTCTAGCACAGATACGCAGTATTTT
- once TRBJ2-2 TRBV4-3 CASSQGSPEPATGELFF TGCGCCAGCAGCCAAGGGTCCCCGGAGCCGGCTACCGGGGAGCTGTTTTTT
TRBD1 - TRBJ1-2 TRBV7-9 CASSLQGAQNLGYTF TGTGCCAGCAGCTTACAGGGGGCGCAGAACCTGGGCTACACCTTC
- - TRBJ2-5 TRBV5-1 CASSQTVTGETQYF TGCGCCAGCAGCCAGACAGTTACGGGGGAGACCCAGTACTTC
TRBD1 - TRBJ1-1 TRBV7-6 CASSPGTGGYTEAFF TGTGCCAGCAGCCCAGGGACAGGGGGGTACACTGAAGCTTTCTTT
- - TRBJ2-5 TRBV29-1 CSVEGRSMETQYF TGCAGCGTTGAAGGGAGGAGTATGGAGACCCAGTACTTC
- - TRBJ2-1 TRBV14 CASSEEYFYNEQFF TGTGCCAGCAGCGAAGAGTACTTCTACAATGAGCAGTTCTTC
- - TRBJ2-7 TRBV2 CASSEEGGGEQYF TGTGCCAGCAGTGAGGAGGGGGGCGGGGAGCAGTACTTC
- - TRBJ1-4 TRBV7-9 CASSQTMNEKLFF TGTGCCAGCAGCCAGACCATGAATGAAAAACTGTTTTTT
- - TRBJ1-6 TRBV19 CASSQSSSYNSPLHF TGTGCCAGTAGTCAAAGTTCCTCCTATAATTCACCCCTCCACTTT
- once TRBJ1-2 TRBV18 CASSTYDRGYTF TGTGCCAGCTCAACCTACGACAGGGGCTACACCTTC
TRBD1 once TRBJ1-1 TRBV18 CASSPLGTGEPRAFF TGTGCCAGCTCACCCCTCGGGACAGGGGAGCCGAGAGCTTTCTTT
- - TRBJ1-2 TRBV24-1 CATSDTNYGYTF TGTGCCACCAGTGATACGAACTATGGCTACACCTTC
TRBD2 - TRBJ2-1 TRBV9 CASSTNPEGLAEVSSYNEQFF TGTGCCAGCAGCACAAACCCCGAGGGACTAGCGGAAGTTAGCTCCTACAATGAGCAGTTCTTC
TRBD1 - TRBJ1-5 TRBV6-2/TRBV6-3 CASSYSGGPQPQHF TGTGCCAGCAGTTACTCAGGGGGCCCTCAGCCCCAGCATTTT
- - TRBJ2-5 TRBV3-1/TRBV3-2 CASSQNSGQRQETQYF TGTGCCAGCAGCCAAAACTCCGGACAGAGACAAGAGACCCAGTACTTC
- - TRBJ2-5 TRBV2 CASSVRQETQYF TGTGCCAGCAGCGTAAGGCAAGAGACCCAGTACTTC
- - TRBJ1-2 TRBV6-5 CASSKNRPGAYGYTF TGTGCCAGCAGTAAGAACAGGCCCGGCGCCTATGGCTACACCTTC
TRBD1 - TRBJ1-6 TRBV4-3 CASSQGATGAGDSPLHF TGCGCCAGCAGCCAAGGGGCCACAGGGGCAGGGGATTCACCCCTCCACTTT
- - TRBJ1-3 TRBV30 CAWSVHQGTGNTIYF TGTGCCTGGAGTGTACATCAGGGAACTGGAAACACCATATATTTT
- once TRBJ1-4 TRBV18 CASSPPAGAANEKLFF TGTGCCAGCTCACCACCGGCCGGGGCAGCTAATGAAAAACTGTTTTTT
- few TRBJ2-1 TRBV27 CASSYLGNNEQFF TGTGCCAGCAGTTATCTGGGCAACAATGAGCAGTTCTTC
- - TRBJ2-7 TRBV27 CASSFFGGSYEQYF TGTGCCAGCAGTTTTTTCGGCGGCTCCTACGAGCAGTACTTC
- - TRBJ1-2 TRBV5-6 CASSLAEGRGYTF TGTGCCAGCAGCTTGGCCGAGGGCCGGGGCTACACCTTC
TRBD1 - TRBJ1-5 TRBV6-6 CASSYSRQGANQPQHF TGTGCCAGCAGTTACTCGAGACAGGGGGCTAATCAGCCCCAGCATTTT
TRBD1 - TRBJ2-5 TRBV19 CASSIMRGLGETQYF TGTGCCAGTAGTATTATGAGGGGGCTCGGGGAGACCCAGTACTTC
TRBD2 - TRBJ2-7 TRBV6-5 CASSYPGGYEQYF TGTGCCAGCAGTTACCCGGGAGGCTACGAGCAGTACTTC
- - TRBJ2-1 TRBV11-2 CASSPAYNEQFF TGTGCCAGCAGCCCTGCTTACAATGAGCAGTTCTTC
- few TRBJ2-7 TRBV24-1 CATSDYDYPYEQYF TGTGCCACCAGTGATTACGACTACCCCTACGAGCAGTACTTC
- - TRBJ2-5 TRBV7-2 CASSPRGVGETQYF TGTGCCAGCAGCCCCCGGGGCGTGGGGGAGACCCAGTACTTC
- - TRBJ2-3 TRBV21-1 CASSSADTQYF TGTGCCAGCAGCAGCGCAGATACGCAGTATTTT
- - TRBJ2-1 TRBV5-1 CASTTGGGSYNEQFF TGCGCCAGCACCACTGGGGGCGGGAGCTACAATGAGCAGTTCTTC
- - TRBJ2-4 TRBV28 CASSKSGTSNIQYF TGTGCCAGCAGCAAGTCCGGGACCTCAAACATTCAGTACTTC